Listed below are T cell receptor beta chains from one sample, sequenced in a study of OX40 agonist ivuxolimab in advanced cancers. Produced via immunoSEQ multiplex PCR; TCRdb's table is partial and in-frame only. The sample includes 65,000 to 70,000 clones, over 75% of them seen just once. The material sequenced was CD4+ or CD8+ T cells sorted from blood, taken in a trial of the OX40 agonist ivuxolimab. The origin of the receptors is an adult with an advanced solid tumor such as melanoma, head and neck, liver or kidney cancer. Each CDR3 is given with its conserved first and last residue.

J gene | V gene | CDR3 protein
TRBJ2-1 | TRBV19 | CASSIGRRGYYNEQFF
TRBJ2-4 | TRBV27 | CASSLTAPIAKNIQYF
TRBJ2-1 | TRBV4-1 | CASSPMETEISSYNEQFF
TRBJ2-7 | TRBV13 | CASSSQGPIYSYEQYF
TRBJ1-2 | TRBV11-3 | CASSLDGLGYTF
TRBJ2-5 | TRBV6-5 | CASSYWTGKPETQYF
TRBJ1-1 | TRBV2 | CASSEEGWQNTEAFF
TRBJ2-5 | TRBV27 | CASGGVSRVETQYF
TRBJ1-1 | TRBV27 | CASSLMINTEAFF
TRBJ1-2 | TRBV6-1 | CASSVVGTANYGYTF
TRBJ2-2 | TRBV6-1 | CASFGGQGTGELFF
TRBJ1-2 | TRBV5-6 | CASEGAEYGYTF
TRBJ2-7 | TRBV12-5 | CASGMTDRASYEQYF
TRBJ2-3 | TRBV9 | CASNLGTDTQYF
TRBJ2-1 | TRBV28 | CASSHEGWQFF
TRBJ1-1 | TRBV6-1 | CASSYGAEAFF
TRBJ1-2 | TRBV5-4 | CASSSPLLWRGATGYGYTF
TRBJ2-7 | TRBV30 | CAWRGQVFMYEQYF
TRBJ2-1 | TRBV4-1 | CASSHPLAESYNEQFF
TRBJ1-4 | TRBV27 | CASSSDREKLFF
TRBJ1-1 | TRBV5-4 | CASSRYGTEAFF
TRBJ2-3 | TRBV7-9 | CASSFRTGVIDTQYF
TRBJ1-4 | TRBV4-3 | CASSQDGGGEEKLFF
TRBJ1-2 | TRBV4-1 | CASSQDFYGYTF
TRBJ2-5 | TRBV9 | CASSVDEAGEETQYF
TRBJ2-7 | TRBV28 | CASSPLSSGYSYEQYF
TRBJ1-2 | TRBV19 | CASSADMVYYGYTF
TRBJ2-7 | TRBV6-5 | CASSLGGQGFYEQYF
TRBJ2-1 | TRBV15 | CATSDTGTGNYNEQFF
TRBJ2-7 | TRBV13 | CASSLGQGDNEQYF
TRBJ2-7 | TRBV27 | CASSSDSSYEQYF
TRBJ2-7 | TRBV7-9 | CASENGGSLSYEQYF
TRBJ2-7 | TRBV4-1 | CASSHELAGGSYEQYF
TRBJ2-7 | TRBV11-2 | CASSLERNYEQYF
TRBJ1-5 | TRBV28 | CASSASNTDQPQHF
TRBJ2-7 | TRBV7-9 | CASSLIQGFEQYF
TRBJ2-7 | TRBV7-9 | CASSTTVSSYEQYF
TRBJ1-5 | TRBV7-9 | CASSFLNQPQHF
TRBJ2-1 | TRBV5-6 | CASSSVGRGLSYNEQFF
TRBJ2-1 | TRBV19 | CASSLSGGASYNEQFF
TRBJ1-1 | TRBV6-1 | CASSVGSRGITEAFF
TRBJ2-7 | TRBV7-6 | CASGTAGTKSSYEQYF
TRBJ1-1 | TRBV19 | CASIAWGSTEAFF
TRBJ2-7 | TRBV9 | CASSVGPVSYEQYF
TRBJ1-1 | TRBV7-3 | CASSLQGYGNTEAFF